This TCR beta chain was found in a study of regulatory and conventional T cells in RAG deficiency. Germline V lookup: CDR1 SGHRS, CDR2 YFSETQ. This CDR3 comprises 14 residues. J gave up 4 bases and V 2 bases, and 3 bases lay outside the gene matches. In this sample, this clone turned up a few times. Conventional CD4+ T cells were sorted from blood as CD25-low CD127-high cells. Sequenced by immunoSEQ multiplex PCR; TCRdb stores in-frame clones only, minus some. The sample shows about 34,000 clones, about 70% of them seen only once. A further study also used this sample, focusing on regulatory T cells. That report adds: Amplification used 52 TRBV primers and 13 TRBJ primers. In patients, unique TRB V-J pairs were restricted and V/J usage skewed, especially in Tregs.

This TCR came from a human donor in good health. The sequenced material came from CD4+ effector T cells sorted from blood. This chain connects TRBV5-1 to TRBJ2-3, with 8 bases lining up with TRBD1. This chain's CDR3 is CASSLGQGADTQYF. The CDR3 region has the DNA TGCGCCAGCAGCTTAGGACAGGGCGCAGATACGCAGTATTTT.